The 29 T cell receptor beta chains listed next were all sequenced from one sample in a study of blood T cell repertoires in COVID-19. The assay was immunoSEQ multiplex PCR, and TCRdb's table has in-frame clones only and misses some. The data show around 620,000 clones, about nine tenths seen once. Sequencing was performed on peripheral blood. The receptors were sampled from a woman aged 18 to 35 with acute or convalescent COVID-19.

The CDR3 region has the DNA TGTGCCAGCAGCTTTGGGGTGGTGGAGGGATATGAAGCTTTCTTT. Its protein product is CASSFGVVEGYEAFF. This rearrangement joins TRBV7-9 to TRBJ1-1; no clear D. Germline-derived CDR1 and CDR2 are SEHNR and FQNEAQ (reference sequence). Trimming cost V 3 bases and J 7 bases, with 18 bases left between them. This CDR3 is built from 15 residues.

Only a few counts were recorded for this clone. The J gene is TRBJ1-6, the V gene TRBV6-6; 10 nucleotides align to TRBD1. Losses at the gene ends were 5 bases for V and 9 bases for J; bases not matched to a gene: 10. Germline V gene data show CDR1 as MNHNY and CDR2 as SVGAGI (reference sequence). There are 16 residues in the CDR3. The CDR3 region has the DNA TGTGCCAGCAGTCCTGGTTTGGACAGGGGGAGTTCACCCCTCCACTTT. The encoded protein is CASSPGLDRGSSPLHF.

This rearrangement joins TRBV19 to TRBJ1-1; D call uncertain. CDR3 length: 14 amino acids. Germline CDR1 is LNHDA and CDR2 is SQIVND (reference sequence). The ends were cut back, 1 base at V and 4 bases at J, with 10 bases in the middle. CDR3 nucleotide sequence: TGTGCCAGTAGTATAGTTTCGGTTGTCACTGAAGCTTTCTTT. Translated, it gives CASSIVSVVTEAFF.

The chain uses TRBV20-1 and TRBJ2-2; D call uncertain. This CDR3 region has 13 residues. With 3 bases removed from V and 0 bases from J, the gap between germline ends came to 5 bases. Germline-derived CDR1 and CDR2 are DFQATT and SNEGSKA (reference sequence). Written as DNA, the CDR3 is TGCAGTGCTAGTGGGCCGAACACCGGGGAGCTGTTTTTT. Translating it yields CSASGPNTGELFF.

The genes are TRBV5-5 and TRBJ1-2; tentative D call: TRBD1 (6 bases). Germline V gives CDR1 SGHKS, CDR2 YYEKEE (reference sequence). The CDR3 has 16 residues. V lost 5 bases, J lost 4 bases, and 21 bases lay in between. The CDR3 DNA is TGTGCCAGCAGATTATCGGGGGGCAGGATCAGCTATGGCTACACCTTC. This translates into CASRLSGGRISYGYTF.

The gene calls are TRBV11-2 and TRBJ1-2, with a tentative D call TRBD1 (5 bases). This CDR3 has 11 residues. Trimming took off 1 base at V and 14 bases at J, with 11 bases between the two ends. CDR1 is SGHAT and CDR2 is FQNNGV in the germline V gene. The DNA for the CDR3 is TGTGCCAGCAGCTTAGGACAGCCACTGACCTTC. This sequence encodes CASSLGQPLTF.

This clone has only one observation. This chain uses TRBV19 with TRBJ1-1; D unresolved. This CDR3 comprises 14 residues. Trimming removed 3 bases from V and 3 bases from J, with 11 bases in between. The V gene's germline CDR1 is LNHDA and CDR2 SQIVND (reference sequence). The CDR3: CASSIKWGDTEAFF. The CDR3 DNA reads TGTGCCAGTAGTATTAAGTGGGGAGACACTGAAGCTTTCTTT.

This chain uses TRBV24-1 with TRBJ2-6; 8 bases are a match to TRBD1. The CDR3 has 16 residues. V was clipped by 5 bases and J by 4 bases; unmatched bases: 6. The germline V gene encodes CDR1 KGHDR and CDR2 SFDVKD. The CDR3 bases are TGTGCCACCAGTGGGACACAGGGGGACGGGGCCAACGTCCTGACTTTC. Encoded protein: CATSGTQGDGANVLTF.

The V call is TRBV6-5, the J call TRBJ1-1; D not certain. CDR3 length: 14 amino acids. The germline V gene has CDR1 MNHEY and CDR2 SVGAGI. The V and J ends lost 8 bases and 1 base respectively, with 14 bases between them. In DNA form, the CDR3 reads TGTGCCAGCGCTAGCCAGTATTCGAACACTGAAGCTTTCTTT. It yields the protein CASASQYSNTEAFF.

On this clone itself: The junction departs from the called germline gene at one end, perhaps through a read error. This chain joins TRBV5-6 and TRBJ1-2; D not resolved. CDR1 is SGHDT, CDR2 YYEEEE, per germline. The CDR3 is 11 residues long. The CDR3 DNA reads TGTGCCAGCAGCTTGGACTACGGCTACACCTTC. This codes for CASSLDYGYTF.

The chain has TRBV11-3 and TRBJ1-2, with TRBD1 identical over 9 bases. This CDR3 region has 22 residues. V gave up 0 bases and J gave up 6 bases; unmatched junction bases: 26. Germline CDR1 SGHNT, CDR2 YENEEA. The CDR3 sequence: CASSLDRFKGQGAPKGFHGYTF. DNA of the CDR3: TGTGCCAGCAGCTTAGACCGCTTTAAGGGACAGGGCGCGCCAAAGGGGTTTCATGGCTACACCTTC.

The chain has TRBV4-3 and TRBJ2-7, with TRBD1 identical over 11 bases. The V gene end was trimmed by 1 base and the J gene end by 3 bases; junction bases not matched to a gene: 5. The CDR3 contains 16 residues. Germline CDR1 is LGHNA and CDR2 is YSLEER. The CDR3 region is CASSQVSGTGGYEQYF. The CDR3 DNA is TGCGCCAGCAGCCAAGTTTCCGGGACAGGGGGCTACGAGCAGTACTTC.

The CDR3 protein is CASSHAGGAGWSRDAGYTF. The CDR3 DNA reads as TGTGCCAGCAGTCACGCGGGGGGGGCAGGGTGGTCACGCGATGCCGGCTACACCTTC. This chain uses TRBV6-6 with TRBJ1-2; D is perhaps TRBD1 (6 bases). Between the trimmed V and J ends, which lost 5 bases and 8 bases, there was a span of 33 bases. Germline lookup yields CDR1 MNHNY and CDR2 SVGAGI (reference sequence). This CDR3 is 19 amino acids long.

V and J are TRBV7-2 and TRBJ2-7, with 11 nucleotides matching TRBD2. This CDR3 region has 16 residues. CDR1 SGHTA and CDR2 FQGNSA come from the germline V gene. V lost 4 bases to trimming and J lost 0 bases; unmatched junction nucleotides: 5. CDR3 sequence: CASSSTGTSGSYEQYF. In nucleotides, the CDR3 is TGTGCCAGCAGCTCTACGGGGACTAGCGGCTCCTACGAGCAGTACTTC.

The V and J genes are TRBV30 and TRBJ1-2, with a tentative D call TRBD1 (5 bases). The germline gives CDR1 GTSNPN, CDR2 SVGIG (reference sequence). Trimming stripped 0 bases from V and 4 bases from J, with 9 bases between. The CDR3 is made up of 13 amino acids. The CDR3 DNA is TGTGCCTGGAGTGTAGGACACCTCTATGGCTACACCTTC. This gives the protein CAWSVGHLYGYTF.

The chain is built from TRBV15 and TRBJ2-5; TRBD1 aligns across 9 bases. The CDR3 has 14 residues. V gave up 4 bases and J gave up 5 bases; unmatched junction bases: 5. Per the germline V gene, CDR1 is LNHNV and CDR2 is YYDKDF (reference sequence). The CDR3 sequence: CATSTGTGWETQYF. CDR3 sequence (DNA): TGTGCCACCAGCACAGGGACAGGGTGGGAGACCCAGTACTTC.

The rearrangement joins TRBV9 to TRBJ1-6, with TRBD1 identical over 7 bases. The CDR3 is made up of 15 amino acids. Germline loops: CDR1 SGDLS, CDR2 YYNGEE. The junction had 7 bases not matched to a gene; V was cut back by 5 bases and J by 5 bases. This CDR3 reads CASSDRVNNNSPLHF. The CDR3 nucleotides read TGTGCCAGCAGTGACAGGGTTAATAATAATTCACCCCTCCACTTT.

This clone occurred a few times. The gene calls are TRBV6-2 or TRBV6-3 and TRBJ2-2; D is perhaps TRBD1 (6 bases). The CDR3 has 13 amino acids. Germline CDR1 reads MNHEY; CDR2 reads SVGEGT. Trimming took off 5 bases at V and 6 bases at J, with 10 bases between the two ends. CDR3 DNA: TGTGCCAGCAGTATCACAGGGTCCGGGGAGCTGTTTTTT. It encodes CASSITGSGELFF.

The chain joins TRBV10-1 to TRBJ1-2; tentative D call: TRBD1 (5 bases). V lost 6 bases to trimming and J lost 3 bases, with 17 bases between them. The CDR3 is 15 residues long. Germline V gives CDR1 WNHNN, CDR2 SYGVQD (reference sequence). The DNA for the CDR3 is TGCGCCAGCAGGAAAGACAGCGACACTTACTATGGCTACACCTTC. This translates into CASRKDSDTYYGYTF.

CDR3 amino acids: CASTPGGGYGYTF. CDR3 nucleotide sequence: TGTGCCAGCACTCCCGGGGGGGGCTATGGCTACACCTTC. The chain combines TRBV27 with TRBJ1-2, with D tentatively TRBD1 (5 bases). The V gene lost 7 bases and the J gene lost 4 bases, with 13 bases spanning the gap. CDR1 and CDR2 from the germline V gene are MNHEY and SMNVEV (reference sequence). This CDR3 has 13 amino acids.

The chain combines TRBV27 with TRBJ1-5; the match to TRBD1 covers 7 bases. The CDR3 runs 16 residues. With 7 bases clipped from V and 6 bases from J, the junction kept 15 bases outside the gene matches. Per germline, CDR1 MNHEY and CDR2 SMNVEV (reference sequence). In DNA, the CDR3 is TGTGCCAGCATCCGGGCCTCAGTCGCAGGGGGTCAGCCCCAGCATTTT. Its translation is CASIRASVAGGQPQHF.

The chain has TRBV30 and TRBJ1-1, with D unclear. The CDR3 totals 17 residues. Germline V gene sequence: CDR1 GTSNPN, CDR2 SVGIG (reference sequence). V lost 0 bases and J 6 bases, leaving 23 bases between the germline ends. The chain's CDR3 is CAWSVQVSGGLVAEAFF. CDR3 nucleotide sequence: TGTGCCTGGAGTGTACAAGTATCGGGCGGACTCGTGGCTGAAGCTTTCTTT.

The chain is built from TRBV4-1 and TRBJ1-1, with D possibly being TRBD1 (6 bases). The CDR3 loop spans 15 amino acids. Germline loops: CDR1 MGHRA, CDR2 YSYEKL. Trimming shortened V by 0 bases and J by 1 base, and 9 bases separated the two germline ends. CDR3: CASSQEDRTNTEAFF. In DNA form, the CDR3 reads TGCGCCAGCAGCCAAGAAGACAGGACGAACACTGAAGCTTTCTTT.

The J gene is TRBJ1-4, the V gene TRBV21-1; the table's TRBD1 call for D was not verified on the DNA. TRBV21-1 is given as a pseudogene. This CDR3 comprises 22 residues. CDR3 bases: TGTGCCAGCAGCAAAGTTAGGGACCCGGGGACAGGGGGTAGGGAAGCTAATGAAAAACTGTTTTTT. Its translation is CASSKVRDPGTGGREANEKLFF.

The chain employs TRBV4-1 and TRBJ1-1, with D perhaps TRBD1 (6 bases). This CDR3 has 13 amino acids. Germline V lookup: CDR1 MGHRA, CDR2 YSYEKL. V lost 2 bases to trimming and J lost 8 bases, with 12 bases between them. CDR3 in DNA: TGCGCCAGCAGCCAATCTAACAGGGCGGAAGCTTTCTTT. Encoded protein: CASSQSNRAEAFF.

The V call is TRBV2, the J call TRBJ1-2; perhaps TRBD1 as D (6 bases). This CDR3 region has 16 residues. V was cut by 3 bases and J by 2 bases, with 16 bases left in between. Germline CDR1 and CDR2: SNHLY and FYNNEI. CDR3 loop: CASSDGTPRGNYGYTF. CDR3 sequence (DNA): TGTGCCAGCAGTGACGGGACACCGAGGGGGAACTATGGCTACACCTTC.

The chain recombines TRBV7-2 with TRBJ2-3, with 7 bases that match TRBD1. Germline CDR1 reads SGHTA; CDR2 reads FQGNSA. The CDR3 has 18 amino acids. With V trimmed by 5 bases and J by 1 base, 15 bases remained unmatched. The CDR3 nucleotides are TGTGCCAGCAGCCCCCGAGGGTATGGGACAGAGGGCACAGATACGCAGTATTTT. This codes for CASSPRGYGTEGTDTQYF.

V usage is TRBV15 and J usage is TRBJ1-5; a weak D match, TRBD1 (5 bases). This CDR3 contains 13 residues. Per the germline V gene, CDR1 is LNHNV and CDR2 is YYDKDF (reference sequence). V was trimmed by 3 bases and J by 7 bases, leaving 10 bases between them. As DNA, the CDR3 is TGTGCCACCAGCAGCGGGGGGTTGCAGCCCCAGCATTTT. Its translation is CATSSGGLQPQHF.

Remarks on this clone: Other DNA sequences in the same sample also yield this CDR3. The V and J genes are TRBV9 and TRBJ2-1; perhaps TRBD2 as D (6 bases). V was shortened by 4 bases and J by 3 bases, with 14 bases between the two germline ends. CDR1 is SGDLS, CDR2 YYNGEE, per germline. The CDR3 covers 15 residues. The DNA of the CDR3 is TGTGCCAGCAGCCCCGTTACTAGCAGCTACAATGAGCAGTTCTTC. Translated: CASSPVTSSYNEQFF.